This is a list of T cell receptor beta chains from one sample in a study of T-cell memory formation after mild COVID-19. TCRdb reprocessed the 5' RACE reads via MiXCR and lists one record per CDR3 protein. The sample consists of 550,000 to 650,000 distinct CDR3 sequences, around a sixth of them appearing once. The specimen was PBMCs or a T cell subset sorted from them (not recorded which). All receptors derive from an adult woman who had mild COVID-19 (a few samples of this study predate the infection). Cell type and time point are not known. The CDR3 runs from the conserved cysteine through the conserved F or W. The D gene is left open where the match is weak. Only part of the rows carry a size: once, few, many, or a class if the clone is expanded.

J	V	D	size	DNA	CDR3
TRBJ2-7	TRBV15	NA	NA	TGTGCCACCAGCCCAACCAGGGGAACCTACGAGCAGTACTTC	CATSPTRGTYEQYF
TRBJ2-7	TRBV7-9	TRBD1	NA	TGTGCCAGCAGCCCCCAGTGGGGTTCGCAGGGGGACCACGAGCAGTACTTC	CASSPQWGSQGDHEQYF
TRBJ1-1	TRBV7-9	NA	NA	TGTGCCAGCAGCGTACCTGGTCGTGACAACACTGAAGCTTTCTTT	CASSVPGRDNTEAFF
TRBJ1-3	TRBV30	NA	NA	TGTGCCTGGACCTCTGACGGACCGTCCCTTTTCTCTGGAAACACCATATATTTT	CAWTSDGPSLFSGNTIYF
TRBJ2-3	TRBV4-2	NA	NA	TGTGCCAGCAGCCAAGCCTGGCGGCTCACAGATACGCAGTATTTT	CASSQAWRLTDTQYF
TRBJ2-2	TRBV5-1	NA	few	TGCGCCAGCAGCCCCCGACAGGCGACGAACACCGGGGAGCTGTTTTTT	CASSPRQATNTGELFF
TRBJ2-7	TRBV5-1	NA	NA	TGCGCCAGCAGCTTGGCCGAACAGTCCTACGAGCAGTACTTC	CASSLAEQSYEQYF
TRBJ1-4	TRBV7-9	TRBD1	NA	TGTGCCAGCAGCTTAGTTATTCGGGACAGGGCAACTAATGAAAAACTGTTTTTT	CASSLVIRDRATNEKLFF
TRBJ1-1	TRBV7-9	NA	many	TGTGCCAGCAGCTTACAGGGAGGGCTTGAAGCTTTCTTT	CASSLQGGLEAFF
TRBJ1-2	TRBV14	NA	NA	TGTGCCAGCAGCCAAGATGGGAACTATGGCTACACCTTC	CASSQDGNYGYTF
TRBJ1-2	TRBV19	TRBD1	once	TGTGCCAGTTATAGGACAGGGGAAACGAGCTATGGCTACACCTTC	CASYRTGETSYGYTF
TRBJ2-3	TRBV24-1	NA	NA	TGTGCCACCAGTGAAAAATACAGGGAGGATTCGGATACGCAGTATTTT	CATSEKYREDSDTQYF
TRBJ2-1	TRBV29-1	TRBD2	few	TGCAGCGTTCGACTAGCTGCCTACAATGAGCAGTTCTTC	CSVRLAAYNEQFF
TRBJ2-1	TRBV30	TRBD2	few	TGTGCCTGGAGTGTGAGCGGGGACTCCTACAATGAGCAGTTCTTC	CAWSVSGDSYNEQFF
TRBJ1-1	TRBV29-1	NA	NA	TGCAGCGTTGGGGAGGGGTACACTGAAGCTTTCTTT	CSVGEGYTEAFF
TRBJ2-1	TRBV7-8	TRBD2	few	TGTGCCAGCACTACTAGCGGATACAATGAGCAGTTCTTC	CASTTSGYNEQFF
TRBJ1-1	TRBV29-1	NA	few	TGCAGCGTTGTAGGGAACACTGAAGCTTTCTTT	CSVVGNTEAFF
TRBJ1-5	TRBV7-9	NA	few	TGTGCCAGCAGCTTAGGCCGGGGCCCATATCAGCCCCAGCATTTT	CASSLGRGPYQPQHF
TRBJ1-2	TRBV2	TRBD1	many	TGTGCCAGCAGTGAAGCGCCGGGACAGACAGGCTATAACTATGGCTACACCTTC	CASSEAPGQTGYNYGYTF
TRBJ2-1	TRBV7-6	NA	NA	TGTGCCAGCAGCCATTCTACAGGCCCGGGGGAGCAGTTCTTC	CASSHSTGPGEQFF
TRBJ1-2	TRBV7-2	NA	NA	TGTGCCAGCAGCCCCCTCCAGGTGGGGGGCTACACCTTC	CASSPLQVGGYTF
TRBJ2-3	TRBV9	TRBD2	NA	TGTGCCAGCAGCGCGGCTAGCGGTAGCACAGATACGCAGTATTTT	CASSAASGSTDTQYF